This TCR beta chain was captured in a study of blood T cell repertoires in COVID-19. Study context: T cells, B-cell-depleted T cells, or PBMCs supplied cDNA or gDNA.

Germline lookup yields CDR1 SQVTM and CDR2 ANQGSEA. The CDR3 contains 11 residues. Trimming took off 3 bases at V and 11 bases at J, with 13 bases between the two ends. Under the authors' procedure: Reference gene primer amplification in the assay estimated nucleated cell counts. The table came from immunoSEQ multiplex PCR; TCRdb's copy has only in-frame clones and leaves some out. V, J and clone size derive from that table, while D and trimming were established from the DNA sequence. The sample contains roughly 200,000 clones, 85% of which appear only once. The sequence was collected from a man in his forties who had recovered from COVID-19. Sequenced material: PBMCs or T cells enriched from blood (not recorded which). The gene calls are TRBV29-1 and TRBJ1-1; D is undetermined. CDR3 coding DNA: TGCAGCGTTGATAGAGGAATGAGGGCTTTCTTT. Translated: CSVDRGMRAFF.